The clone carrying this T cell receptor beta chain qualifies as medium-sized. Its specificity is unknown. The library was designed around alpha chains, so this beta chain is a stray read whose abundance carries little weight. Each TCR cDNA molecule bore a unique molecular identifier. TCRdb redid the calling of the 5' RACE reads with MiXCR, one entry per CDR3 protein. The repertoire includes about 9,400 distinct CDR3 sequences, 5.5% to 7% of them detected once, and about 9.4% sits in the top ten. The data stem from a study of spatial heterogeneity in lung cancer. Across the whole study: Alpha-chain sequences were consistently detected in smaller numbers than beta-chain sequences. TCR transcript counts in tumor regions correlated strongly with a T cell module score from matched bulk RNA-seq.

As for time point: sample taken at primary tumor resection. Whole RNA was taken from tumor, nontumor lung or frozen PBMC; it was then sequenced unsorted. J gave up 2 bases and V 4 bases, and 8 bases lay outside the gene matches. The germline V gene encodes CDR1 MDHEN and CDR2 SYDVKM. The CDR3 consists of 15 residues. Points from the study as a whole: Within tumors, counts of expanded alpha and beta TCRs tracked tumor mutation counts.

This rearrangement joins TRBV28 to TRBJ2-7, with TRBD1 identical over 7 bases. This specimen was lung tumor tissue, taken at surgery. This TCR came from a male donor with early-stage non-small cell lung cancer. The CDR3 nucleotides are TGTGCCAGCAGTTCCTCGGGACAGTTTACCTACGAGCAGTACTTC. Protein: CASSSSGQFTYEQYF.